This TCR beta chain emerged from a study of vaccination and CD4 T cells after COVID-19. Study in general: The convalescent population consisted of six males and four females, two of whom were of Hispanic ethnicity. Ranging from 14 to 241, the interval between dose two and post-vaccine sampling had a median of approximately 67 days.

Noted treatment: roughly 10-day PBMC culture with coronavirus spike peptide pools or control peptides (ViraFEST assay). CD4+ T cells of the unexposed donor were collected before the COVID-19 pandemic (2011-2018). TCRs were sequenced by ViraFEST after antigen-specific T cells had been expanded with peptide pools. This clonotype was observed a few times. What it binds is not known. The CDR3 totals 15 residues. The V and J ends lost 0 bases and 1 base respectively, with 9 bases between them. Germline CDR1 SGHVS, CDR2 FNYEAQ. Cultured CD4+ T cell DNA underwent sequencing with the Oncomine TCR Beta short-read assay. Genomic DNA was taken out of cultured CD4+ T cells by extraction. TCRdb called the PCR reads again in MiXCR, with one record for every CDR3 protein. The table lists some 10,000 distinct CDR3 sequences, 30% to 35% of them singletons.

The sequence was obtained from a human donor in good health. Material for sequencing was CD4+ T cells from blood, cultured in vitro. V gene TRBV7-6 combines with J gene TRBJ1-1; D call uncertain. The CDR3 region is CASSLAGRSNTEAFF. In DNA, the CDR3 is TGTGCCAGCAGCTTAGCGGGCAGATCGAACACTGAAGCTTTCTTT.